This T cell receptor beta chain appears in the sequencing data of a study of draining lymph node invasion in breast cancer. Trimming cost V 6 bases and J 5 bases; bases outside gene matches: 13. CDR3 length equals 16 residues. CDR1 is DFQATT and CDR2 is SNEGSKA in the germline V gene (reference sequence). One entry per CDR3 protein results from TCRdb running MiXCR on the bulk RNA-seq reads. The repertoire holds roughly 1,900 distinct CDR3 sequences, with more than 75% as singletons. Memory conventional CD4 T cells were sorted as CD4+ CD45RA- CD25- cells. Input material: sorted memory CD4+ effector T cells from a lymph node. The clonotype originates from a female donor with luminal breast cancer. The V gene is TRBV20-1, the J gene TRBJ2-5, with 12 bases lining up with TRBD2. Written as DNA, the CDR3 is TGCAGTGCCACTAGCGGGGGGTACTCATCTGGGGAGACCCAGTACTTC. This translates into CSATSGGYSSGETQYF.